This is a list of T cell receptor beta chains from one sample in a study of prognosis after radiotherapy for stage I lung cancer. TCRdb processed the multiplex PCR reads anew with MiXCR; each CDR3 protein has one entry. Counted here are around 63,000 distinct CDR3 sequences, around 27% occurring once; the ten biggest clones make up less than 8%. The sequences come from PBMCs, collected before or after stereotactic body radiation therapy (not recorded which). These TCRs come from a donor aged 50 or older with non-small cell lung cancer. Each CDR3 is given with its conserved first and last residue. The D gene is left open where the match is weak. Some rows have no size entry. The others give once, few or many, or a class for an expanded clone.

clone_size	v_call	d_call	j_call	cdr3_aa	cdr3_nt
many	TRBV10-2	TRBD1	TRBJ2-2	CASRGQGAYGELFF	TGCGCCAGCAGGGGACAGGGGGCGTACGGGGAGCTGTTTTTT
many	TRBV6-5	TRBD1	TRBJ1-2	CASSYGGQGPFGYTF	TGTGCCAGCAGTTACGGCGGACAGGGTCCTTTCGGCTACACCTTC
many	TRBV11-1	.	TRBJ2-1	CASSPRDSWDEQFF	TGTGCCAGCAGCCCGCGGGACAGCTGGGATGAGCAGTTCTTC
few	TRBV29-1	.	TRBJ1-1	CSVERMFGDTEAFF	TGCAGCGTTGAACGGATGTTCGGGGACACTGAAGCTTTCTTT
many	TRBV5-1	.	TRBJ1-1	CASSLDGGNTEAFF	TGCGCCAGCAGCTTGGACGGGGGAAACACTGAAGCTTTCTTT
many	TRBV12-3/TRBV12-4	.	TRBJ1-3	CASSFGGLSGNTIYF	TGTGCCAGCAGTTTCGGGGGCCTCTCTGGAAACACCATATATTTT
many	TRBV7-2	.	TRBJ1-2	CASSLGYTGLQGYTF	TGTGCCAGCAGCTTGGGCTACACAGGGTTGCAGGGCTACACCTTC
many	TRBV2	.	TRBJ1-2	CARKGTGNYGYTF	TGTGCCAGAAAGGGGACGGGTAACTATGGCTACACCTTC
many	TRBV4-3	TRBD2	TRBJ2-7	CASSQEKRGVYEQYF	TGCGCCAGCAGCCAAGAGAAGCGGGGGGTTTACGAGCAGTACTTC
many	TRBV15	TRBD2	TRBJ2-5	CATSSPITGLAETQYF	TGTGCCACCAGCAGTCCCATTACGGGACTAGCGGAGACCCAGTACTTC
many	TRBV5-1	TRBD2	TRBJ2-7	CASSLASNLNEQYF	TGCGCCAGCTCACTAGCGTCGAACCTTAACGAGCAGTACTTC
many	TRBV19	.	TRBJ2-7	CASSIKNGGEQYF	TGTGCCAGTAGTATAAAAAACGGGGGCGAGCAGTACTTC
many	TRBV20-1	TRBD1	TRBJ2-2	CSARDPGGNTGELFF	TGCAGTGCTAGAGACCCAGGGGGGAACACCGGGGAGCTGTTTTTT
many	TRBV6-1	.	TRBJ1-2	CASRKLDSYGYTF	TGTGCCAGCAGAAAACTTGACAGCTATGGCTACACCTTC
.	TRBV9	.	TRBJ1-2	CASSVDGYGYTF	TGTGCCAGCAGCGTAGACGGTTATGGCTACACCTTC
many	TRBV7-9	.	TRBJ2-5	CASSLVRGYETQYF	TGTGCCAGCAGCTTAGTGCGAGGCTACGAGACCCAGTACTTC
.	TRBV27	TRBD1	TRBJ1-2	CASSTRTGGLPNYGYNF	TGTGCCAGCAGTACCCGGACAGGGGGCTTACCTAACTATGGCTACAACTTC
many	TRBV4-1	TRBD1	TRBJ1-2	CASSQEGTGDPYGYTF	TGCGCCAGCAGCCAAGAAGGGACAGGGGACCCCTATGGCTACACCTTC
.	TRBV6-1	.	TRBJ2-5	CASSPEGGRETQYF	TGTGCCAGCAGTCCAGAAGGGGGGCGAGAGACCCAGTACTTC
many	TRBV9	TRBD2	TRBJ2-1	CASSARNSGGADEQFF	TGTGCCAGCAGCGCGCGGAATAGCGGGGGGGCCGATGAGCAGTTCTTC
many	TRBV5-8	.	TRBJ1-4	CASSLFTGTATNEKLFF	TGTGCCAGCAGCCTGTTTACAGGAACTGCAACTAATGAAAAACTGTTTTTT
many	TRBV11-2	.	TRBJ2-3	CASSLGVFRTDTQYF	TGTGCCAGCAGCTTAGGTGTCTTTCGCACAGATACGCAGTATTTT
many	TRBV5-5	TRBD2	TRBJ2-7	CASRSGLAGAHYEQYF	TGTGCCAGCAGGTCGGGACTAGCGGGGGCCCACTACGAGCAGTACTTC
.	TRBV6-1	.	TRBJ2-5	CAGSSHRDPQETQYF	TGTGCCGGCAGCTCCCACAGGGACCCTCAAGAGACCCAGTACTTC
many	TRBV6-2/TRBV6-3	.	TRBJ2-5	CASSGLPFQETQYF	TGTGCCAGCTCCGGACTACCGTTCCAAGAGACCCAGTACTTC
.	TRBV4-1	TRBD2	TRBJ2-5	CASSPVSRGGETQYF	TGCGCCAGCAGCCCAGTCTCCCGGGGGGGAGAGACCCAGTACTTC
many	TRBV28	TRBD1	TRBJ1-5	CASSSPGQGDQPQHF	TGTGCCAGCAGTTCCCCAGGACAGGGAGATCAGCCCCAGCATTTT
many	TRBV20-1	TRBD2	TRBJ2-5	CSALLAGGRTQYF	TGCAGTGCTTTGCTAGCGGGGGGGCGGACCCAGTACTTC
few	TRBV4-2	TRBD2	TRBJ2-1	CASSQVGRGGNEQFF	TGTGCCAGCAGCCAAGTGGGTCGGGGGGGCAATGAGCAGTTCTTC
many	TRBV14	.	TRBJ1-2	CASSFDMGPGEGYTF	TGTGCCAGCAGCTTTGACATGGGACCGGGCGAGGGCTACACCTTC
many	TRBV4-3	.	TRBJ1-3	CASSQDLFSGNTIYF	TGCGCCAGCAGCCAAGATCTGTTCTCAGGAAACACCATATATTTT
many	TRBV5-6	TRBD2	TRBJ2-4	CASSLERGAQVKNIQYF	TGTGCCAGCAGCTTGGAGCGGGGGGCCCAAGTGAAAAACATTCAGTACTTC
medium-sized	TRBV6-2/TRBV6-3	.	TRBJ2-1	CASSYGRLSAEQFF	TGTGCCAGCAGTTACGGGAGATTATCGGCTGAGCAGTTCTTC
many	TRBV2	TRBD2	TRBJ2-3	CASTEAGVGQRGEPTDTQYF	TGTGCCAGCACAGAAGCGGGGGTTGGCCAGCGGGGGGAGCCCACAGATACGCAGTATTTT
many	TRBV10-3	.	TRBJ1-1	CAIRAGGTMNTEAFF	TGTGCCATCAGAGCGGGGGGAACCATGAACACTGAAGCTTTCTTT
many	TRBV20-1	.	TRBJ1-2	CSARHYKTGNYGYTF	TGCAGTGCTAGACATTATAAGACAGGCAACTATGGCTACACCTTC
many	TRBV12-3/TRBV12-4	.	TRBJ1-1	CASSTQENTEAFF	TGTGCCAGCAGTACCCAAGAGAACACTGAAGCTTTCTTT
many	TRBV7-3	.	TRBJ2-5	CASSLTPQETQYF	TGTGCCAGCAGCTTAACACCCCAAGAGACCCAGTACTTC
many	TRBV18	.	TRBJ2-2	CASSFRPNTGELFF	TGTGCCAGCTCCTTTCGACCTAACACCGGGGAGCTGTTTTTT
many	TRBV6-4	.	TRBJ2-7	CASSRSRNSEQYF	TGTGCCAGCAGCCGCTCTAGAAACAGCGAGCAGTACTTC
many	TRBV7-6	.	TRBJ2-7	CASSLDRAYEQYF	TGTGCCAGCAGCTTAGACAGGGCCTACGAGCAGTACTTC
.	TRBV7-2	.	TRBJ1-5	CAISFSTGGGQPQHF	TGTGCCATCAGCTTTTCGACAGGTGGAGGTCAGCCCCAGCATTTT
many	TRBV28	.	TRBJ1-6	CASTLRAGRGSPLHF	TGTGCCAGCACCCTCCGAGCCGGGAGGGGCTCACCCCTCCACTTT
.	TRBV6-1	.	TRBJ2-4	CASSELGVRTKIIQYF	TGTGCCAGCAGTGAATTGGGGGTGCGAACCAAAATCATTCAGTACTTC
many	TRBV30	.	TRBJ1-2	CAWNPMGSYGYTF	TGTGCCTGGAATCCGATGGGGAGCTATGGCTACACCTTC